The 9 T cell receptor beta chains in this list originate from one sample, sequenced in a study of cytomegalovirus exposure and HLA in healthy donors. The primer mix had 60 Vbeta and 13 Jbeta primers. Assay used: immunoSEQ multiplex PCR; TCRdb lists only in-frame clones, some missing. The sample records 150,000 to 180,000 clones, approximately 80% being singletons. Sequenced material: PBMCs. The source is a middle-aged woman in good health and CMV-seronegative.

V and J are TRBV13 and TRBJ2-7; TRBD1 matches 8 bases. The CDR3 length is 16 residues. V shed 6 bases, J shed 1 base, and the junction held 11 bases outside the gene matches. Germline CDR1 reads PRHDT; CDR2 reads FYEKMQ (reference sequence). This chain's CDR3 is CASRQTGGRGSYEQYF. The CDR3 nucleotides read TGTGCCAGCAGACAAACAGGGGGTAGAGGGTCCTACGAGCAGTACTTC.

The chain links TRBV5-1 to TRBJ1-1; maybe TRBD1 (6 bases). CDR3 length equals 15 residues. Germline V gives CDR1 SGHRS, CDR2 YFSETQ. V was cut by 0 bases and J by 0 bases, with 9 bases left in between. The CDR3 bases are TGCGCCAGCAGCTTGGTGGGGGGGCTGAACACTGAAGCTTTCTTT. Its translation is CASSLVGGLNTEAFF. Full variable domain (missing parts from reference TRBV5-1 and TRBJ1-1): KAGVTQTPRYLIKTRGQQVTLSCSPISGHRSVSWYQQTPGQGLQFLFEYFSETQRNKGNFPGRFSGRQFSNSRSEMNVSTLELGDSALYLCASSLVGGLNTEAFFGQGTRLTVV.

The chain carries TRBV30 and TRBJ2-5; D is perhaps TRBD1 (5 bases). The DNA matches TRBJ2-7 better at its end, which makes the J call doubtful. CDR3 size: 11 residues. Germline V gene sequence: CDR1 GTSNPN, CDR2 SVGIG (reference sequence). The CDR3 DNA reads as TGTGCCTGGACAAGGGGCTACGAGCAGTACTTC. Its translation: CAWTRGYEQYF.

CDR3 sequence reads: CASSLEDRTTDTQYF. DNA for the CDR3: TGCGCCAGCAGCTTGGAGGACAGGACCACAGATACGCAGTATTTT. V usage is TRBV5-1 and J usage is TRBJ2-3; 7 bases are shared with TRBD1. The CDR3 is 15 residues long. Germline trimming cut 0 bases from V and 2 bases from J; bases unmatched to any gene: 3. The germline CDR1 and CDR2 sequences are SGHRS and YFSETQ.

The rearrangement links TRBV7-9 to TRBJ1-1; weak D call: TRBD1 (5 bases). CDR3 size: 15 residues. V lost 3 bases to trimming and J lost 5 bases, with 16 bases between them. The V gene's germline CDR1 is SEHNR and CDR2 FQNEAQ (reference sequence). CDR3 coding DNA: TGTGCCAGCAGCTTCCCCGGACAAGGACGGACTGAAGCTTTCTTT. Its translation is CASSFPGQGRTEAFF.

The chain has TRBV18 and TRBJ1-1, with D possibly TRBD1 on 6 matching bases. The CDR3 covers 13 residues. The germline gives CDR1 KGHSH, CDR2 LQKENI. V was pared by 1 base and J by 7 bases, with 10 bases between. The CDR3 sequence: CASSPRQESEAFF. CDR3 coding DNA: TGTGCCAGCTCACCACGACAGGAAAGTGAAGCTTTCTTT. Together with reference TRBV18 and TRBJ1-1, the CDR3 gives the full variable domain: NAGVMQNPRHLVRRRGQEARLRCSPMKGHSHVYWYRQLPEEGLKFMVYLQKENIIDESGMPKERFSAEFPKEGPSILRIQQVVRGDSAAYFCASSPRQESEAFFGQGTRLTVV.

The genes are TRBV2 and TRBJ1-1; TRBD1 matches at 10 bases. The CDR3 sequence is 19 residues long. Per germline, CDR1 SNHLY and CDR2 FYNNEI. The V segment lost 2 bases and the J segment 0 bases; nucleotides outside the gene matches: 12. CDR3 bases: TGTGCCAGCAGTGAAACAGTCCCCGGGACAGGGGAAATGAACACTGAAGCTTTCTTT. Translation: CASSETVPGTGEMNTEAFF.

The J gene is TRBJ2-7, the V gene TRBV19; TRBD1 matches at 7 bases. J gave up 3 bases and V 3 bases, and 8 bases lay outside the gene matches. The CDR3 sequence is 15 residues long. In germline, CDR1 is LNHDA, CDR2 SQIVND (reference sequence). The CDR3 nucleotides read TGTGCCAGTAGTATTTCTGGGGCAGGGGGCTACGAGCAGTACTTC. Protein product: CASSISGAGGYEQYF.

The chain carries TRBV7-9 and TRBJ2-5; 7 bases line up with TRBD2. V lost 3 bases and J lost 4; bases outside the gene matches: 2. Germline assignment: CDR1 SEHNR and CDR2 FQNEAQ (reference sequence). The CDR3 is made up of 13 amino acids. The CDR3 sequence is CASSFGGRETQYF. The CDR3 nucleotides read TGTGCCAGCAGCTTCGGCGGGAGAGAGACCCAGTACTTC.